This entry describes one TCR beta chain. An end of the junction does not agree with germline; a read error may underlie this. This record comes from a study of spatial heterogeneity in lung cancer. Study background: Beta-chain sequences consistently outnumbered alpha-chain sequences in detection.

Germline CDR1 reads SGHNT; CDR2 reads YYREEE (reference sequence). This CDR3 comprises 15 residues. TCR cDNA molecules each had a unique molecular identifier. TCRdb used MiXCR to reprocess the 5' RACE reads, holding one entry per CDR3 protein. The sample holds some 83,000 distinct CDR3 sequences; 8% are singletons and the top ten take about 6.8%. The time point was: sample taken at primary tumor resection. Samples came from 72 TRACERx patients with untreated early-stage lung cancer. Whole RNA, isolated from tumor, nontumor lung or frozen PBMC, was sequenced without prior sorting. The origin of this receptor is a male donor with early-stage non-small cell lung cancer. This chain connects TRBV5-4 to TRBJ1-6, with D uncertain. Sequences were derived from PBMCs, sampled at surgery. CDR3 sequence (DNA): TGTGCCAACAGCCCGTGGAAGGCCGGTAATTCACCCCTCCACTTT. Residues: CANSPWKAGNSPLHF. Complete variable domain (other parts from reference TRBV5-4 and TRBJ1-6): ETGVTQSPTHLIKTRGQQVTLRCSSQSGHNTVSWYQQALGQGPQFIFQYYREEENGRGNFPPRFSGLQFPNYSSELNVNALELDDSALYLCANSPWKAGNSPLHFGNGTRLTVT.